This entry is about one T cell receptor beta chain. What it binds is not known. V was clipped by 0 bases and J by 7 bases, with 8 bases between them. CDR1 and CDR2 from the germline V gene are SGHNT and YYREEE (reference sequence). The CDR3 runs to 12 residues. The data were obtained in a study of OX40 agonist ivuxolimab in advanced cancers. General study points: On average, a greater number of expanded clones characterised CD8+ T cells relative to CD4+.

The sampling schedule covered blood at baseline, cycle 4 day 1, and cycle 7 day 1. Only in-frame clones appear in the TCRdb table, and some are missing; sequencing was by immunoSEQ multiplex PCR. In the table there are 45,000 to 70,000 clones, 85% to 90% of which are singletons. J is TRBJ2-7 and V is TRBV5-4; D is perhaps TRBD2 (5 bases). This TCR came from an adult with an advanced solid tumor such as melanoma, head and neck, liver or kidney cancer. Sample: CD4+ or CD8+ T cells sorted from blood, taken in a trial of the OX40 agonist ivuxolimab. CDR3 DNA sequence: TGTGCCAGCAGCTTGGTAGCGAGGGAGCAGTACTTC. It is translated as CASSLVAREQYF.